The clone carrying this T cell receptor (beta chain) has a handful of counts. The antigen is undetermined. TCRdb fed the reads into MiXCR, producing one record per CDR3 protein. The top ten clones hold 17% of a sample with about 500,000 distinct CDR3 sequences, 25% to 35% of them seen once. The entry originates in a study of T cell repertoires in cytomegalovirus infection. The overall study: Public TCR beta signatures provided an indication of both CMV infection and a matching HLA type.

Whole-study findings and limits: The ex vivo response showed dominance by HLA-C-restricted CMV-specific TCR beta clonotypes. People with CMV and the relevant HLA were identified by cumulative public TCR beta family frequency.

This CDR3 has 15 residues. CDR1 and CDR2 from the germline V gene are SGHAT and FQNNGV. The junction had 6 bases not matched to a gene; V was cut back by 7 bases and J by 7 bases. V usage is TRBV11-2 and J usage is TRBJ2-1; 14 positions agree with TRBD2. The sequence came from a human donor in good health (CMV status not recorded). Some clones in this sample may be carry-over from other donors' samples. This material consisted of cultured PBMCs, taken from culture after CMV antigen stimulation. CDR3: CASTGLAGGGNEQFF. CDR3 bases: TGTGCCAGCACCGGACTAGCGGGAGGTGGAAATGAGCAGTTCTTC.